This T cell receptor (beta chain) was retrieved from a study of T cells in Graves' hyperthyroidism and ophthalmopathy (dated by TCRdb to between 2017 and 2020). For context, the study as a whole: Peripheral blood samples were taken at the time of initial diagnosis, prior to any treatment. To identify TCR V-J signatures that set the groups apart, the researchers used a discovery cohort of 90 to 100 patients, made up of under 45 with Graves' ophthalmopathy and some 56 with stable Graves' hyperthyroidism. An independent validation cohort of under 20 hyperthyroidism patients and 15 or so patients who later progressed to ophthalmopathy tested prospective prediction of ophthalmopathy. The 100 discovery patients were divided at random into training and test sets in a 7:3 ratio. In roughly six Graves' hyperthyroidism patients, the study also compared T-cell repertoires from thyroid tissue with T-cell repertoires from blood. Following sampling, methimazole starting at 30 mg daily was given to hyperthyroidism patients, and high-dose intravenous methylprednisolone was given to ophthalmopathy patients. The paper reports TCR Vbeta CDR3 sequencing of some 140 peripheral blood samples: some 44 ophthalmopathy, approximately 74 hyperthyroidism and around 17 progressor patients.

The TCR beta CDR3 regions were amplified from the RNA transcripts. The first round of RT-PCR for the TCR CDR3 was performed with the HTBI primer set and the Qiagen OneStep RT-PCR kit. The libraries were constructed in a second round of multiplex PCR and then size-selected and purified. The libraries were sequenced on an Illumina HiSeq2000 using paired-end 100 bp reads. On the study's bioinformatics: SOAPnuke was used to process the raw data, throwing out any read that contained adapters or uncalled bases, had a mean Phred below 15, or lacked an exact constant-primer or identifier match. COPE v1.2.5 was used to merge the high-quality paired reads, and each unique nucleotide sequence was defined as a clonotype. MiTCR v1.1 was used to align clonotypes to the IMGT TRBV, TRBD and TRBJ reference segments. The analysis was restricted to V-J combinations with a frequency above 0.0001, which together covered 99.2% of the repertoires. The TCS score was defined as F50 (clonal expansion) divided by E x V (chaos), with BLOSUM62-based TCRdist calculated between CDR3 peptides within each V-J. Welch's t-statistics and random forest reduced roughly 500 V-J features to roughly 13, which were used in a naive Bayes classifier (R e1071). The raw public reads went through TCRdb reprocessing: fastp at Q25, MiXCR clone calling, in-frame beta chains kept. Each entry merges the rows of one CDR3 protein and shows their most common DNA and genes. TCRdb's processing, not the study's, gives the V and J calls here. The sample table records fewer than 450,000 distinct CDR3 sequences; roughly 18% of these occur just once. 40% of the sample is in the top ten clones.

Notes on this clonotype: Its antigen is unknown. No base quality values were provided; no much bigger clone lies one nucleotide off.

Broad study findings and their caveats: Most expanded thyroid clonotypes (frequency above 0.001) were also detected in blood, a finding suggesting that blood repertoires may reflect thyroid immune responses. Sample size was not statistically predetermined, and investigators were not blinded to group allocation. Ophthalmopathy was separated from stable hyperthyroidism by a 13 V-J signature model, with about 88% sensitivity and 81% to 82% specificity obtained in cross-validation and 80%/75% obtained in testing. In validation, progression to ophthalmopathy was predicted by the model with roughly 69% sensitivity and roughly 76% specificity, a median of 6.5 months before onset.

Ophthalmopathy patients had moderately to severely active disease, Clinical Activity Score of at least 3, NOSPECS grade of at least 4, and duration under 3 months. Exclusion was applied to patients with uncontrolled infections, other autoimmune diseases, pregnancy or lactation. Diagnoses were based on clinical symptoms, serum thyroxine and TRAb, thyroid ultrasound and orbital computed tomography. PBMCs were separated from 7.5 to 10 ml of fresh peripheral blood using Ficoll-Paque density gradient centrifugation. Total RNA was extracted using Trizol reagent, and RNA quality was assessed on an Agilent 2100 Bioanalyzer. Sequenced material: blood. This TCR came from a man aged 18 to 30 with Graves' ophthalmopathy.

The sequenced DNA: TGTGCCAGCAGCGGTAGGACAGGGATCGGCGGGGAGCTGTTTTTT. Translated, this is CASSGRTGIGGELFF. The V and J genes are TRBV7-7 and TRBJ2-2; 8 of the junction bases match TRBD1. There are 15 amino acids in the CDR3, from cysteine to phenylalanine inclusive. Only the CDR3 portion is preserved as DNA: 45 bases, with reading frame beginning at the first base. The germline V gene (reference sequence) supplies CDR1 SSHAT and CDR2 FNYEAQ. Trimming accounts for 5 bases at V and 7 bases at J, while the number of junction bases matched to no gene is 9.